Presented here are 18 T cell receptor beta chains from one specimen sequenced in a study of blood T cell repertoires in COVID-19. TCRdb keeps only in-frame clones here, not all; method: immunoSEQ multiplex PCR. The sample has roughly 270,000 clones; 85% are singletons. Sequenced input: PBMCs or T cells enriched from blood (not recorded which). These receptor sequences come from a woman aged 50 to 60 who had recovered from COVID-19.

The chain uses TRBV10-3 and TRBJ1-5; 8 bases are a match to TRBD1. The germline V gene encodes CDR1 ENHRY and CDR2 SYGVKD. Trimming at V came to 6 bases and at J to 7 bases, leaving 8 bases not matched to a gene. This CDR3 comprises 14 residues. The CDR3 sequence: CAIRDDRGGQPQHF. CDR3 sequence (DNA): TGTGCCATCAGGGATGACAGGGGAGGCCAGCCCCAGCATTTT.

The CDR3 is CASSLDRAVSPLHF. The DNA of the CDR3 is TGTGCCAGCAGTCTGGACAGGGCAGTCTCACCCCTCCACTTT. The gene calls are TRBV6-5 and TRBJ1-6; 8 nucleotides align to TRBD1. The trim removed 5 bases at V and 10 bases at J, leaving 7 bases unmatched. This CDR3 contains 14 residues. The germline V gene has CDR1 MNHEY and CDR2 SVGAGI.

This chain links TRBV7-7 with TRBJ2-2, with a possible D match to TRBD2 (6 bases). The CDR3 loop spans 16 amino acids. Looked up from germline, CDR1 is SSHAT and CDR2 is FNYEAQ (reference sequence). The V gene lost 1 base and the J gene lost 4 bases, with 13 bases spanning the gap. The CDR3 spells CASSLVGGPGTGELFF. The CDR3 nucleotides read TGTGCCAGCAGCTTAGTGGGAGGACCGGGCACCGGGGAGCTGTTTTTT. Using reference TRBV7-7 and TRBJ2-2 for the parts outside the CDR3, the full variable domain is GAGVSQSPRYKVTKRGQDVTLRCDPISSHATLYWYQQALGQGPEFLTYFNYEAQPDKSGLPSDRFSAERPEGSISTLTIQRTEQRDSAMYRCASSLVGGPGTGELFFGEGSRLTVL.

This sequence joins TRBV7-2 and TRBJ2-5; D possibly corresponds to TRBD1 (6 bases). The CDR3 consists of 16 residues. CDR1 SGHTA and CDR2 FQGNSA come from the germline V gene. Trimming removed 2 bases from V and 2 bases from J, with 15 bases in between. CDR3 amino acids: CASSLWVGGGQETQYF. CDR3 bases: TGTGCCAGCAGCTTATGGGTAGGGGGTGGGCAAGAGACCCAGTACTTC.

This chain links TRBV20-1 with TRBJ1-6, with D possibly matching TRBD1 (5 bases). The CDR3 covers 14 residues. Trimming cost V 3 bases and J 7 bases, with 13 bases left between them. Germline CDR1 and CDR2: DFQATT and SNEGSKA (reference sequence). The CDR3 reads CSASMSGKNSPLHF. The CDR3 DNA reads TGCAGTGCTAGTATGTCAGGGAAGAATTCACCCCTCCACTTT.

The chain is built from TRBV25-1 and TRBJ1-2, with 7 bases matching TRBD1. J was trimmed by 2 bases and V by 6 bases; bases with no gene match: 9. CDR3 length: 15 amino acids. Germline assignment: CDR1 MGHDK and CDR2 SYGVNS. The DNA for the CDR3 is TGTGCCAGCAGCGCGGACAGGCATCCAAACTATGGCTACACCTTC. Translated: CASSADRHPNYGYTF.

The CDR3 DNA reads as TGTGCCAGCAGCTTGGTTAGGGACACAGCACCCCTCCACTTT. Encoded protein: CASSLVRDTAPLHF. V usage is TRBV5-6 and J usage is TRBJ1-6; possibly TRBD1 for D (6 bases). CDR3 length equals 14 residues. Trimming stripped 0 bases from V and 11 bases from J, with 12 bases between. The germline V gene encodes CDR1 SGHDT and CDR2 YYEEEE.

The chain recombines TRBV19 with TRBJ1-3; unclear D gene. The CDR3 covers 15 residues. The germline CDR1 and CDR2 sequences are LNHDA and SQIVND (reference sequence). The V gene lost 3 bases and the J gene lost 8 bases, with 17 bases spanning the gap. The CDR3: CASSIPRFGSHTIYF. In nucleotides, the CDR3 is TGTGCCAGTAGTATCCCGAGGTTCGGGTCCCACACCATATATTTT.

This sequence joins TRBV6-5 and TRBJ2-1; 7 positions agree with TRBD1. Losses at the gene ends were 5 bases for V and 0 bases for J; bases not matched to a gene: 4. The CDR3 totals 15 residues. Germline V lookup: CDR1 MNHEY, CDR2 SVGAGI. The CDR3 DNA reads as TGTGCCAGCAGTCTGACAGGGCCCTCCTACAATGAGCAGTTCTTC. This codes for CASSLTGPSYNEQFF.

The CDR3: CASSFCKFATPGTTYGYTF. The CDR3 DNA reads as TGTGCCAGCAGCTTTTGTAAGTTCGCTACCCCCGGGACAACCTATGGCTACACCTTC. This rearrangement joins TRBV12-1 to TRBJ1-2; the D call TRBD1 from the table was never checked on the DNA. TRBV12-1 is a recognized pseudogene. The CDR3 contains 19 residues.

The chain recombines TRBV7-2 with TRBJ2-7, with 7 bases matching TRBD1. Germline lookup yields CDR1 SGHTA and CDR2 FQGNSA. V trimming: 3 bases; J trimming: 6 bases; junction bases outside the gene matches: 5. This CDR3 has 13 residues. The CDR3 is CASSFDRAPEQYF. The CDR3 DNA reads as TGTGCCAGCAGCTTCGACAGGGCCCCCGAGCAGTACTTC.

This chain connects TRBV16 to TRBJ1-5, with TRBD1 identical over 7 bases. CDR1 is KGHSY, CDR2 FQNENV, per germline. The V and J ends lost 4 bases and 7 bases, in that order; junction bases with no gene match: 7. The CDR3 extends over 14 amino acids. The CDR3 here is CASSPRQGEQPQHF. CDR3 DNA sequence: TGTGCCAGCAGCCCGCGACAGGGCGAACAGCCCCAGCATTTT.

V and J are TRBV9 and TRBJ2-7; 9 nucleotides line up with TRBD2. CDR3 length: 16 amino acids. Germline lookup yields CDR1 SGDLS and CDR2 YYNGEE. After removal of 4 bases from V and 5 bases from J, the junction contained 13 bases not matched to a gene. The CDR3 DNA follows: TGTGCCAGCAGCACAAGTGGAGCGGGAGGCCCTAACGAGCAGTACTTC. It is translated as CASSTSGAGGPNEQYF.

The genes are TRBV29-1 and TRBJ1-1; D is possibly TRBD1 (6 bases). CDR1 and CDR2 (germline): SQVTM, ANQGSEA. The CDR3 sequence is 14 residues long. The ends were cut back, 6 bases at V and 5 bases at J, with 19 bases in the middle. The CDR3 sequence is CSVAVQGSFTEAFF. As DNA, the CDR3 is TGCAGCGTGGCCGTGCAGGGGAGTTTTACTGAAGCTTTCTTT.

The CDR3 DNA follows: TGTGCCAGCAGTGCGGGCCGTGGCTACACCTTC. Amino acid sequence: CASSAGRGYTF. The V call is TRBV6-2 or TRBV6-3, the J call TRBJ1-2; no reliable D call. Between the trimmed V and J ends, which lost 5 bases and 7 bases, there was a span of 8 bases. Germline assignment: CDR1 MNHEY and CDR2 SVGEGT. The CDR3 has 11 residues.

This rearrangement joins TRBV3-1 (or the pseudogene TRBV3-2) to TRBJ2-7; 10 bases match TRBD1. CDR1 and CDR2 from the germline V gene are LGHDT and YNNKEL (reference sequence). V shed 0 bases, J shed 4 bases, and the junction held 6 bases outside the gene matches. The CDR3 runs to 16 residues. The CDR3 DNA reads TGTGCCAGCAGCCAAGAGAGACAGGGGGCGCGGTACGAGCAGTACTTC. It specifies CASSQERQGARYEQYF.

V is TRBV7-9 and J is TRBJ2-4, with D possibly being TRBD1 (5 bases). The germline V gene encodes CDR1 SEHNR and CDR2 FQNEAQ (reference sequence). This CDR3 comprises 15 residues. V dropped 5 bases and J dropped 4 bases, with 15 bases sitting between them. The CDR3 loop reads CASSQSREWKNIQYF. As DNA, the CDR3 is TGTGCCAGCAGCCAGTCCAGGGAATGGAAAAACATTCAGTACTTC.

This chain uses TRBV27 with TRBJ2-1; the match to TRBD2 covers 11 bases. The CDR3 length is 17 residues. Looked up from germline, CDR1 is MNHEY and CDR2 is SMNVEV (reference sequence). The V gene end was trimmed by 5 bases and the J gene end by 6 bases; junction bases not matched to a gene: 12. CDR3: CASSTSRTSGGLNEQFF. The DNA for the CDR3 is TGTGCCAGCAGTACCTCCCGAACTAGCGGGGGACTCAATGAGCAGTTCTTC.